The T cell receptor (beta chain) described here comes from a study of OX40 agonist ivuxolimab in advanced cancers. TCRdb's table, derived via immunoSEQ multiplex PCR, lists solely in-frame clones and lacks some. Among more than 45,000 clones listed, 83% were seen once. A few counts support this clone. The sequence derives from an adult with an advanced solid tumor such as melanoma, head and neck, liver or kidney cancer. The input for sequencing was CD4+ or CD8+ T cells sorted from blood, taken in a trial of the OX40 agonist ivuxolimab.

CDR3 nucleotide sequence: TGTGCCAGCAGTCCCAATATTAAGACGAACTCACCCCTCCACTTT. Protein sequence: CASSPNIKTNSPLHF. The rearrangement uses TRBV28 and TRBJ1-6; D call uncertain. V was clipped by 5 bases and J by 10 bases, with 18 bases between them. The CDR3 runs to 15 residues. The V gene's germline CDR1 is MDHEN and CDR2 SYDVKM.